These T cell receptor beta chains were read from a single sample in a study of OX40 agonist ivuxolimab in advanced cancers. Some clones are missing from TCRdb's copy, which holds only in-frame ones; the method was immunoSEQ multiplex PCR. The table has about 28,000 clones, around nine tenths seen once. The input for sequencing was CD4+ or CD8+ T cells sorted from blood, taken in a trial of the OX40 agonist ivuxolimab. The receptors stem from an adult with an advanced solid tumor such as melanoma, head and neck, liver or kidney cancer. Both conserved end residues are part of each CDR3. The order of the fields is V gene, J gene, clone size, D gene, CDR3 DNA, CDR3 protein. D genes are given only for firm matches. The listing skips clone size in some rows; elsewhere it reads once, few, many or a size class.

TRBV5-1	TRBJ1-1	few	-	TGCGCCAGCAAGGAGGGGGCTGAAGCTTTCTTT	CASKEGAEAFF
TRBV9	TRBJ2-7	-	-	TGTGCCAGCAGCGGGACTGAAGCCTACGAGCAGTACTTC	CASSGTEAYEQYF
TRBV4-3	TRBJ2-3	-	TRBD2	TGCGCCAGCACCCCTAGCGGGTTCAACGCAGATACGCAGTATTTT	CASTPSGFNADTQYF
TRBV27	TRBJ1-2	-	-	TGTGCCAGCACCATCGCCCCAAACTATGGCTACACCTTC	CASTIAPNYGYTF
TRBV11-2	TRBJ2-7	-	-	TGTGCCAGCAGCTGGGGACTCTCCTACGAGCAGTACTTC	CASSWGLSYEQYF
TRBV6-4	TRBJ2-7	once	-	TGTGCCAGCAGCCAGTTCGGGACAAGTTCCTACGAGCAGTACTTC	CASSQFGTSSYEQYF
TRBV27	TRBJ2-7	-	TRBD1	TGTGCCAGCAGTTTATTTTTTGGGGACAGGGGACCCTACGAGCAGTACTTC	CASSLFFGDRGPYEQYF
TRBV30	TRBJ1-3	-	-	TGTGCCTGGAGTTCGTGGTCCACATCTGGAAACACCATATATTTT	CAWSSWSTSGNTIYF
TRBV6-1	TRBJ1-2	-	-	TGTGCCAGCAGTGAAGCTATGGAATTTTCCTATGGCTACACCTTC	CASSEAMEFSYGYTF
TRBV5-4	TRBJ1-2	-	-	TGTGCCAGCACCGACCTCGGGGCCGGCTATGGCTACACCTTC	CASTDLGAGYGYTF
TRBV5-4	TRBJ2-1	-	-	TGTGCCAGCAGCTTAGGAGGGCATAATGAGCAGTTCTTC	CASSLGGHNEQFF
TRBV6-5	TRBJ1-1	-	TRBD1	TGTGCCAGCAGTTACTCTCCAGGGGGAAATACTGAAGCTTTCTTT	CASSYSPGGNTEAFF
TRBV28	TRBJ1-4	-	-	TGTGCCAGCAGATCAAGGGCACCCGAGGGTGCTAATGAAAAACTGTTTTTT	CASRSRAPEGANEKLFF
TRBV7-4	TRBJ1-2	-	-	TGTGCCAGCAGCTTCCAGGCCTGGGGTAACTATGGCTACACCTTC	CASSFQAWGNYGYTF
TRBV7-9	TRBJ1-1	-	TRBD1	TGTGCCAGCAGCTTAGAGGACAGGGTTACTGAAGCTTTCTTT	CASSLEDRVTEAFF
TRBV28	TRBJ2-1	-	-	TGTGCCAGCAGCCGGTCCCCCGATGAGCAGTTCTTC	CASSRSPDEQFF
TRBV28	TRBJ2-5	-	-	TGTGCCAGCAGTTTTTCCGACGCGGTAGCGGCGCCCCGGGAGACCCAGTACTTC	CASSFSDAVAAPRETQYF
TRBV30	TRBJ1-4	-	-	TGTGCCTGGGACACTAGATCAACTAATGAAAAACTGTTTTTT	CAWDTRSTNEKLFF
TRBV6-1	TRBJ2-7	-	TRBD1	TGTGCCAGCATCAGGACAGGGAACTACGAGCAGTACTTC	CASIRTGNYEQYF
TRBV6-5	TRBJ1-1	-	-	TGTGCCAGCAGTCTCAAGGGGGACACTGAAGCTTTCTTT	CASSLKGDTEAFF
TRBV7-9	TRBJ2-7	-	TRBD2	TGTGCCAGCAGCTGGCCGACTAGCGGGGAAAGCTCCTACGAGCAGTACTTC	CASSWPTSGESSYEQYF
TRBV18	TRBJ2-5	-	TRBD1	TGTGCCAGCTCACTTCCGACAGGGGGCCAAGAGACCCAGTACTTC	CASSLPTGGQETQYF
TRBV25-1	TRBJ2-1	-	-	TGTGCCAGCAGTGGGCAGGGGCCATACAATGAGCAGTTCTTC	CASSGQGPYNEQFF
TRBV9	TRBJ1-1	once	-	TGTGCCAGCAGCGGTGGAACGCGGACTGAAGCTTTCTTT	CASSGGTRTEAFF
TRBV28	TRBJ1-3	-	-	TGTGCCAGCAGTTTATCACGGACCCTCTCTGGAAACACCATATATTTT	CASSLSRTLSGNTIYF
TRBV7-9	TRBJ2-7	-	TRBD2	TGTGCCAGCAGCTCCGACACGGGACTAGCGGCATTGCGGCAGTACTTC	CASSSDTGLAALRQYF
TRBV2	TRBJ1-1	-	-	TGTGCCAGCAGGGGGGGGATTCGGGAAGCTTTCTTT	CASRGGIREAFF
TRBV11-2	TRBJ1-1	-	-	TGTGCCAGCAGCTTAGACCCCCGGCGGGCGGATATGAACACTGAAGCTTTCTTT	CASSLDPRRADMNTEAFF
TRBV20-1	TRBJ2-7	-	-	TGCAGTGCCATTAGTAACTACGAGCAGTACTTC	CSAISNYEQYF